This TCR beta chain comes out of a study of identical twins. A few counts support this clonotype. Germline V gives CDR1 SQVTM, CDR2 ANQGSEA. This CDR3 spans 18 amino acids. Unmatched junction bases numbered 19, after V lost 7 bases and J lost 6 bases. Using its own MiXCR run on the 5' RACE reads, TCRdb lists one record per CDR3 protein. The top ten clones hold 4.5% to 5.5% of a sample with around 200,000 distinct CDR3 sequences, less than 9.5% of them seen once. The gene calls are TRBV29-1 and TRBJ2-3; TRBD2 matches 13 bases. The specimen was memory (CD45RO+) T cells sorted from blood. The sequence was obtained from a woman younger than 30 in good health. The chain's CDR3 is CSALGLAGREGWGDTQYF. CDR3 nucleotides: TGCAGCGCCTTGGGACTAGCGGGAAGAGAGGGATGGGGTGATACGCAGTATTTT.